The clone carrying this T cell receptor beta chain was observed at least ten times. Antigen: not known. This sample was taken from a study of molecular identifiers for immune sequencing clone quantification. Study-level information: Sequencing covered four of five parts into which replicate RNA from roughly 20,000 or 100,000 naive CD8 cells was split.

TCRdb reprocessed the PCR reads with MiXCR, giving one entry per CDR3 protein. The sample consists of under 600,000 distinct CDR3 sequences, under 30% of them appearing once. The CDR3 is 12 amino acids. The germline V and J ends were trimmed by 3 bases and 3 bases, with 2 bases remaining between them. Whole-study results and caveats: Clones with over 20 RNA copies captured over 98% of effector molecules but under 1% of naive ones.

This rearrangement joins TRBV12-3 or TRBV12-4 to TRBJ1-4; no clear D gene. The sample was naive CD8+ T cells from blood, with Jurkat cell RNA spiked in. Subset given: FACS-sorted CD8+CD4-CCR7+CD45RA+ naive T cells. The TCR sequence derives from a human donor in good health. Some libraries in this study had Jurkat cell RNA spiked in. The CDR3 region is CASSFPNEKLFF. CDR3 nucleotides: TGTGCCAGCAGTTTTCCTAATGAAAAACTGTTTTTT.